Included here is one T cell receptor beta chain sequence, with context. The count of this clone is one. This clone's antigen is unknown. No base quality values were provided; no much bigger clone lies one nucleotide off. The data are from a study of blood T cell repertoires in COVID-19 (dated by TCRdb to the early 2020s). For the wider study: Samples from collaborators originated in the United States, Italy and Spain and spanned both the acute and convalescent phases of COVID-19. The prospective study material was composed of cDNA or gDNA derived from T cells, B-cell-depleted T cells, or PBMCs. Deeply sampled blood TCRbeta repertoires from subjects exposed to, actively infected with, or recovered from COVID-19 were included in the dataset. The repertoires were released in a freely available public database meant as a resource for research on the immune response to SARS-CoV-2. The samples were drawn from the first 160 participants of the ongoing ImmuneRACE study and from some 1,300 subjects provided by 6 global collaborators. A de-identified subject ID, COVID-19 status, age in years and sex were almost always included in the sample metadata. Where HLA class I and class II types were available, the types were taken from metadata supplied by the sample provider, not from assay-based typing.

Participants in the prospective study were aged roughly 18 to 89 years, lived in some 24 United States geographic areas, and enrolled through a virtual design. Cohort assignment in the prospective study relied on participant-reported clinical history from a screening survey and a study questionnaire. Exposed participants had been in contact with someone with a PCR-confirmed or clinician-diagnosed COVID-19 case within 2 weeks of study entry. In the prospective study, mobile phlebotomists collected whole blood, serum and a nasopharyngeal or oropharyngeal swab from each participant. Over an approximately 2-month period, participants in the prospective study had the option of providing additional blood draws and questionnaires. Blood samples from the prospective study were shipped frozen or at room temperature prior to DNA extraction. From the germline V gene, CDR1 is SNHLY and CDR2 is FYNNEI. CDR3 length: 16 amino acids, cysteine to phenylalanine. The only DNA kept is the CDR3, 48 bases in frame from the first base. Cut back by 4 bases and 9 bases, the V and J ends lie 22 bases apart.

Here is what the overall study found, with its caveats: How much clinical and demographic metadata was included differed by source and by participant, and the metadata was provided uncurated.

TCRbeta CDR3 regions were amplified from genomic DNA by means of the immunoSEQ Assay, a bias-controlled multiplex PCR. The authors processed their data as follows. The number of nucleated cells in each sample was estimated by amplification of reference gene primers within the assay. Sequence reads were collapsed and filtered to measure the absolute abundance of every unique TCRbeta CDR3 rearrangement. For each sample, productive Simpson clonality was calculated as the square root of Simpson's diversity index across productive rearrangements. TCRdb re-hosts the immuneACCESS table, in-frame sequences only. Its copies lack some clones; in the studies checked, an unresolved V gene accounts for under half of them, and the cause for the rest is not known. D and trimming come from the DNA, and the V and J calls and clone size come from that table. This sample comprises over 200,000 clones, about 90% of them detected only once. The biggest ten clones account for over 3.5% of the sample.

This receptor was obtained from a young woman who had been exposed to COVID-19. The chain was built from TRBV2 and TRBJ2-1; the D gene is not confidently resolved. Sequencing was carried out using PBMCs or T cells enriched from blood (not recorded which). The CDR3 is CASSAYLVGMGGEQFF. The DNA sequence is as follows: TGTGCCAGCAGTGCTTATCTAGTTGGAATGGGTGGTGAGCAGTTCTTC.